Reported below is one TCR beta chain. What it binds is unknown. Naive CD8 cells were CD45RO-negative, positively selected for CCR7, excluding terminally differentiated effector memory CD45RA+ cells. Everyone who donated was a Caucasian adult who lived in Nashville, Tennessee. Generated by immunoSEQ multiplex PCR, the TCRdb table keeps only in-frame clones and is missing some. The sample holds fewer than 850,000 clones, approximately 97% seen once. This record comes from a study of shared clonotypes between healthy human individuals. This CDR3 has 14 amino acids. Germline CDR1 ENHRY, CDR2 SYGVKD. V lost 3 bases to trimming and J lost 6 bases; unmatched junction nucleotides: 4. General observations from the study: As a rule, naive subsets had a larger estimated richness than memory subsets.

This TCR derives from a man aged 25-45 years in good health. The genes are TRBV10-3 and TRBJ2-7; 11 bases fit TRBD2. The material sequenced was naive CD8+ T cells sorted from blood. In DNA, the CDR3 is TGTGCCATCAGTGATCCGGGACTAGCGGTCGAGCAGTACTTC. Residues: CAISDPGLAVEQYF.